One sample yielded the 5 T cell receptor beta chains listed below, sequenced in a study of T cell changes during pregnancy in multiple sclerosis. This table comes from immunoSEQ multiplex PCR, and its TCRdb copy is limited to in-frame clones, with some not included. The table lists tens of thousands of clones, under 95% of them singletons. This sample comprised CD8+ T cells from peripheral blood mononuclear cells, obtained in the second trimester of pregnancy. These receptors were obtained from a female donor with multiple sclerosis, enrolled in a pregnancy study.

The chain has TRBV10-3 and TRBJ1-4; possibly TRBD1 for D (5 bases). The CDR3 totals 17 residues. V lost 1 base and J lost 1, with 13 bases in between. In germline, CDR1 is ENHRY, CDR2 SYGVKD. The chain's CDR3 is CAISELVSGGTNEKLFF. The CDR3 bases are TGTGCCATCAGTGAGTTGGTCTCGGGGGGAACTAATGAAAAACTGTTTTTT.

The chain links TRBV28 to TRBJ1-4; TRBD1 aligns across 7 bases. CDR1 MDHEN and CDR2 SYDVKM come from the germline V gene. The junction had 8 bases not matched to a gene; V was cut back by 5 bases and J by 8 bases. The length of the CDR3 is 14 residues. CDR3 coding DNA: TGTGCCAGCAGTACAGGGGTGGGGCGCGAAAAACTGTTTTTT. Amino acids: CASSTGVGREKLFF. Drawing the rest from reference TRBV28 and TRBJ1-4, the complete variable domain is DVKVTQSSRYLVKRTGEKVFLECVQDMDHENMFWYRQDPGLGLRLIYFSYDVKMKEKGDIPEGYSVSREKKERFSLILESASTNQTSMYLCASSTGVGREKLFFGSGTQLSVL.

V gene TRBV7-6 combines with J gene TRBJ2-2; 9 positions match TRBD2. Germline V gives CDR1 SGHVS, CDR2 FNYEAQ. The CDR3 extends over 20 amino acids. V lost 5 bases and J lost 1; bases outside the gene matches: 17. CDR3 sequence: CASSRREGGLYGRNTGELFF. The CDR3 nucleotides read TGTGCCAGCAGCCGGCGGGAGGGGGGGCTTTACGGGAGGAACACCGGGGAGCTGTTTTTT.

V and J are TRBV27 and TRBJ2-5, with a possible D match to TRBD1 (6 bases). Per germline, CDR1 MNHEY and CDR2 SMNVEV (reference sequence). With 7 bases removed from V and 5 bases from J, the gap between germline ends came to 17 bases. The CDR3 loop spans 14 amino acids. The CDR3 reads CASIAKGGWETQYF. The CDR3 DNA reads as TGTGCCAGCATCGCGAAAGGGGGTTGGGAGACCCAGTACTTC.

This rearrangement joins TRBV7-3 to TRBJ2-1; possible D gene TRBD2, 5 bases. The germline V gene has CDR1 SGHTA and CDR2 FQGTGA. This CDR3 is built from 13 residues. Trimming pared 5 bases from V and 7 bases from J, leaving 12 bases between. CDR3 amino acids: CASSDSAGNEQFF. In nucleotides, the CDR3 is TGTGCCAGCAGCGACTCGGCGGGTAATGAGCAGTTCTTC. Looking up the rest from reference TRBV7-3 and TRBJ2-1 gives the full variable domain: GAGVSQTPSNKVTEKGKYVELRCDPISGHTALYWYRQSLGQGPEFLIYFQGTGAADDSGLPNDRFFAVRPEGSVSTLKIQRTERGDSAVYLCASSDSAGNEQFFGPGTRLTVL.